These 28 T cell receptor beta chains were all obtained from the same sample, sequenced in a study of OX40 agonist ivuxolimab in advanced cancers. The assay was immunoSEQ multiplex PCR, and TCRdb's table has in-frame clones only and misses some. Here the sample spans tens of thousands of clones, 75% to 90% being singletons. The specimen comprised CD4+ or CD8+ T cells sorted from blood, sampled in a trial of the OX40 agonist ivuxolimab. The receptors shown here come from an adult with an advanced solid tumor such as melanoma, head and neck, liver or kidney cancer.

The rearrangement links TRBV27 to TRBJ2-1, with D possibly matching TRBD2 (5 bases). Trimming pared 0 bases from V and 0 bases from J, leaving 6 bases between. The CDR3 totals 15 residues. In germline, CDR1 is MNHEY, CDR2 SMNVEV (reference sequence). CDR3 nucleotides: TGTGCCAGCAGTTTATCAGCGGACTCCTACAATGAGCAGTTCTTC. Translating gives CASSLSADSYNEQFF.

The chain joins TRBV7-8 to TRBJ2-5; 10 bases align to TRBD2. Near its end, the DNA agrees better with TRBJ2-7, so the J call may be wrong. The CDR3 runs 18 residues. Germline-derived CDR1 and CDR2 are SGHVS and FQNEAQ. CDR3 coding DNA: TGTGCCAGCAGCTTAGTTGGACTAGCGGTCTTCCCCCACTACGAGCAGTACTTC. This codes for CASSLVGLAVFPHYEQYF.

The V call is TRBV29-1, the J call TRBJ1-2; a weak D match, TRBD1 (5 bases). Deletions cut 4 bases from V and 4 bases from J, with 10 bases between. This CDR3 is built from 12 residues. Germline V gene data show CDR1 as SQVTM and CDR2 as ANQGSEA. CDR3 in amino acids: CSVAGDRYGYTF. DNA for the CDR3: TGCAGCGTTGCCGGGGACCGCTATGGCTACACCTTC.

J is TRBJ2-2 and V is TRBV2; 11 bases align to TRBD1. Germline V gene data show CDR1 as SNHLY and CDR2 as FYNNEI. The junction had 5 bases not matched to a gene; V was cut back by 4 bases and J by 4 bases. CDR3 length: 16 residues. CDR3 bases: TGTGCCAGCAGTGTCGGGGGGACAGGGGGCACCGGGGAGCTGTTTTTT. Encoded protein: CASSVGGTGGTGELFF.

The V call is TRBV9, the J call TRBJ2-7; 7 bases agree with TRBD1. CDR1 SGDLS and CDR2 YYNGEE come from the germline V gene. The CDR3 is made up of 14 amino acids. The ends lost 0 bases at V and 5 bases at J; junction bases unmatched: 5. The CDR3 reads CASSVEGQINEQYF. For the CDR3, the DNA is TGTGCCAGCAGCGTAGAGGGACAGATCAACGAGCAGTACTTC.

The rearrangement links TRBV4-1 to TRBJ2-7; a possible D gene is TRBD1 (6 bases). The germline V gene has CDR1 MGHRA and CDR2 YSYEKL. Trimming shortened V by 0 bases and J by 3 bases, and 12 bases separated the two germline ends. This CDR3 is 15 amino acids long. For the CDR3, the DNA is TGCGCCAGCAGCCAAGAGGCTCTAGGGGGCTACGAGCAGTACTTC. It is translated as CASSQEALGGYEQYF.

The chain uses TRBV5-1 and TRBJ1-2, with D unclear. Germline V gene lookup returns CDR1 SGHRS and CDR2 YFSETQ. The CDR3 extends over 13 amino acids. Trimming stripped 0 bases from V and 3 bases from J, with 6 bases between. This CDR3 reads CASSLDQHYGYTF. For the CDR3, the DNA is TGCGCCAGCAGCTTGGATCAGCACTATGGCTACACCTTC.

The CDR3 reads CASSVDRVRNEQFF. In DNA form, the CDR3 reads TGTGCCAGCAGCGTAGATAGGGTACGGAATGAGCAGTTCTTC. The chain employs TRBV9 and TRBJ2-1; D remains unclear. The germline CDR1 and CDR2 sequences are SGDLS and YYNGEE. The CDR3 is 14 amino acids. The V end lost 0 bases, the J end lost 7 bases, and 11 bases lay between the germline ends. The full variable domain, rest sourced from reference TRBV9 and TRBJ2-1, is DSGVTQTPKHLITATGQRVTLRCSPRSGDLSVYWYQQSLDQGLQFLIQYYNGEERAKGNILERFSAQQFPDLHSELNLSSLELGDSALYFCASSVDRVRNEQFFGPGTRLTVL.

This chain connects TRBV19 to TRBJ2-7, with unresolved D. The V end lost 6 bases, the J end lost 0 bases, and 12 bases lay between the germline ends. Germline CDR1 reads LNHDA; CDR2 reads SQIVND (reference sequence). This CDR3 has 14 residues. The DNA of the CDR3 is TGTGCCAGTAGGGAAGTACTTAGCTCCTACGAGCAGTACTTC. Translated: CASREVLSSYEQYF.

The gene calls are TRBV5-6 and TRBJ2-3; TRBD2 is a possible D gene (6 bases). The CDR3 runs 16 residues. The V end lost 4 bases, the J end lost 0 bases, and 15 bases lay between the germline ends. Germline V CDR1 and CDR2: SGHDT, YYEEEE. This chain's CDR3 is CASSPRSGTSTDTQYF. The CDR3 DNA sequence: TGTGCCAGCAGCCCCCGTAGCGGAACTAGCACAGATACGCAGTATTTT.

The chain combines TRBV4-1 with TRBJ2-5, with D perhaps given as TRBD1 or TRBD2 (5 bases each). This CDR3 is built from 15 residues. Germline CDR1 and CDR2: MGHRA and YSYEKL. The V and J ends lost 2 bases and 5 bases respectively, with 15 bases between them. The DNA of the CDR3 is TGCGCCAGCAGCCAATCCCTTGGGACCGGTGAGACCCAGTACTTC. It codes for CASSQSLGTGETQYF.

The rearrangement links TRBV27 to TRBJ2-7; TRBD2 matches at 8 bases. CDR1 and CDR2 (germline): MNHEY, SMNVEV (reference sequence). V lost 5 bases and J lost 6; bases outside the gene matches: 12. This CDR3 spans 15 amino acids. The CDR3 DNA sequence: TGTGCCAGCAGTCCCCCTTCCGGGGGGGGAAGCGAGCAGTACTTC. As protein: CASSPPSGGGSEQYF.

The J gene is TRBJ2-1, the V gene TRBV12-5, with TRBD2 identical over 8 bases. The V and J ends lost 6 bases and 9 bases, in that order; junction bases with no gene match: 10. This CDR3 has 14 amino acids. Looked up from germline, CDR1 is LGHNT and CDR2 is FRNRAP. The CDR3 DNA sequence: TGTGCTAGTGGCTGGGGCGGGAGGTCGACTGAGCAGTTCTTC. Its protein is CASGWGGRSTEQFF.

This chain links TRBV19 with TRBJ1-1; 10 bases align to TRBD1. The ends lost 7 bases at V and 3 bases at J; junction bases unmatched: 8. Looked up from germline, CDR1 is LNHDA and CDR2 is SQIVND (reference sequence). The CDR3 totals 15 residues. DNA of the CDR3: TGTGCCAGTACCGACAGGGGGCTCGGGCACACTGAAGCTTTCTTT. This encodes CASTDRGLGHTEAFF.

The gene calls are TRBV30 and TRBJ1-5, with a tentative D call TRBD1 (5 bases). CDR3 size: 12 residues. The germline V gene encodes CDR1 GTSNPN and CDR2 SVGIG (reference sequence). Trimming cost V 5 bases and J 7 bases, with 12 bases left between them. This CDR3 is CAWAMRGQPQHF. The CDR3 bases are TGTGCCTGGGCGATGAGGGGACAGCCCCAGCATTTT.

The rearrangement uses TRBV29-1 and TRBJ1-1; D unclear. Trimming cost V 7 bases and J 6 bases, with 9 bases left between them. Germline CDR1 reads SQVTM; CDR2 reads ANQGSEA. This CDR3 comprises 10 residues. CDR3 amino acids: CSGKVSEAFF. The CDR3 DNA reads TGCAGCGGGAAGGTGTCTGAAGCTTTCTTT.

V usage is TRBV5-6 and J usage is TRBJ1-2; D is unclear. CDR1 is SGHDT and CDR2 is YYEEEE in the germline V gene. V was trimmed by 0 bases and J by 5 bases, leaving 8 bases between them. The CDR3 contains 13 residues. CDR3 in DNA: TGTGCCAGCAGCTTGGTATCGGGTTATGGCTACACCTTC. It translates to CASSLVSGYGYTF.

The V and J genes are TRBV27 and TRBJ2-1, with 10 bases aligning to TRBD2. CDR3 length: 14 residues. The J segment lost 3 bases and the V segment lost 7 bases, leaving 3 bases of the junction unmatched. From germline, CDR1 is MNHEY and CDR2 SMNVEV (reference sequence). CDR3 bases: TGTGCCAGCAAGGGACTAGCGAGCTACAATGAGCAGTTCTTC. Translated: CASKGLASYNEQFF.

V is TRBV6-5 and J is TRBJ2-1; D possibly corresponds to TRBD1 (6 bases). V lost 5 bases to trimming and J lost 12 bases, with 14 bases between them. Germline CDR1 and CDR2: MNHEY and SVGAGI. The CDR3 covers 12 residues. The chain's CDR3 is CASSRNRDPQFF. The CDR3 region has the DNA TGTGCCAGCAGTCGCAACAGGGACCCGCAGTTCTTC.

The CDR3 DNA reads TGTGCCAGCAGCTTAGAGAGGTGGGGGGCCAACGTCCTGACTTTC. It specifies CASSLERWGANVLTF. J is TRBJ2-6 and V is TRBV5-4; D gene uncertain. CDR1 is SGHNT, CDR2 YYREEE, per germline (reference sequence). The CDR3 consists of 15 residues. The germline V and J ends were trimmed by 2 bases and 4 bases, with 10 bases remaining between them.

This chain links TRBV19 with TRBJ1-2; D might be TRBD1 (6 bases). The V and J ends lost 3 bases and 8 bases respectively, with 13 bases between them. The germline gives CDR1 LNHDA, CDR2 SQIVND (reference sequence). The CDR3 loop spans 13 amino acids. The CDR3 is CASSMGAGLGYTF. CDR3 in DNA: TGTGCCAGTAGTATGGGGGCCGGTTTGGGCTACACCTTC.

V and J are TRBV12-5 and TRBJ2-1, with TRBD2 as a possible D gene (5 bases). There are 11 residues in the CDR3. Germline CDR1 LGHNT, CDR2 FRNRAP. V was cut by 5 bases and J by 9 bases, with 8 bases left in between. Here the CDR3 reads CASGLRGEQFF. CDR3 nucleotide sequence: TGTGCTAGTGGTCTTCGGGGTGAGCAGTTCTTC. Filled out from reference TRBV12-5 and TRBJ2-1, the complete variable domain reads DARVTQTPRHKVTEMGQEVTMRCQPILGHNTVFWYRQTMMQGLELLAYFRNRAPLDDSGMPKDRFSAEMPDATLATLKIQPSEPRDSAVYFCASGLRGEQFFGPGTRLTVL.

This clone was picked up one time. The chain employs TRBV4-1 and TRBJ2-3, with 7 bases identical to TRBD2. CDR3 length: 17 residues. The V and J ends lost 4 bases and 1 base, in that order; junction bases with no gene match: 11. Germline-derived CDR1 and CDR2 are MGHRA and YSYEKL. The CDR3 DNA is TGCGCCAGCAGCCCCGACCGTGAGGGAGGGGGCACAGATACGCAGTATTTT. The encoded protein is CASSPDREGGGTDTQYF.

V is TRBV7-9 and J is TRBJ2-7; D is possibly TRBD2 (6 bases). The CDR3 length is 15 residues. The V end lost 5 bases, the J end lost 0 bases, and 14 bases lay between the germline ends. Germline V gene lookup returns CDR1 SEHNR and CDR2 FQNEAQ (reference sequence). This CDR3 reads CASSPWDFSSYEQYF. The CDR3 nucleotides read TGTGCCAGCAGCCCGTGGGACTTTAGCTCCTACGAGCAGTACTTC.

By sample fraction, this clone is medium-sized. The chain recombines TRBV6-5 with TRBJ1-2, with D perhaps matching TRBD1 (5 bases). Looked up from germline, CDR1 is MNHEY and CDR2 is SVGAGI. V lost 6 bases and J lost 3, with 14 bases in between. The CDR3 covers 14 residues. CDR3 bases: TGTGCCAGCAGAGGGAGGGAGGGGTACTATGGCTACACCTTC. Protein product: CASRGREGYYGYTF.

The CDR3 region is CASSYRTVRGGSEQYF. CDR3 coding DNA: TGTGCCAGCAGTTACCGGACAGTCCGGGGCGGGAGTGAGCAGTACTTC. This chain connects TRBV6-5 to TRBJ2-7; D possibly corresponds to TRBD2 (7 bases). The ends were cut back, 2 bases at V and 7 bases at J, with 21 bases in the middle. This CDR3 comprises 16 residues. Germline V lookup: CDR1 MNHEY, CDR2 SVGAGI.

The rearrangement joins TRBV2 to TRBJ1-5; D unclear. This CDR3 has 14 amino acids. Trimming cost V 4 bases and J 1 base, with 8 bases left between them. Germline V gene sequence: CDR1 SNHLY, CDR2 FYNNEI. CDR3 loop: CASSVHLSNQPQHF. The CDR3 bases are TGTGCCAGCAGTGTTCACCTGAGCAATCAGCCCCAGCATTTT.

The chain uses TRBV5-6 and TRBJ2-5, with D possibly TRBD1 on 6 matching bases. This CDR3 has 14 amino acids. Trimming left V 2 bases short and J 3 bases short, with 11 bases between. CDR1 is SGHDT and CDR2 is YYEEEE in the germline V gene. CDR3 coding DNA: TGTGCCAGCAGCTTCCGGGACAAGAAAGAGACCCAGTACTTC. Translated: CASSFRDKKETQYF.